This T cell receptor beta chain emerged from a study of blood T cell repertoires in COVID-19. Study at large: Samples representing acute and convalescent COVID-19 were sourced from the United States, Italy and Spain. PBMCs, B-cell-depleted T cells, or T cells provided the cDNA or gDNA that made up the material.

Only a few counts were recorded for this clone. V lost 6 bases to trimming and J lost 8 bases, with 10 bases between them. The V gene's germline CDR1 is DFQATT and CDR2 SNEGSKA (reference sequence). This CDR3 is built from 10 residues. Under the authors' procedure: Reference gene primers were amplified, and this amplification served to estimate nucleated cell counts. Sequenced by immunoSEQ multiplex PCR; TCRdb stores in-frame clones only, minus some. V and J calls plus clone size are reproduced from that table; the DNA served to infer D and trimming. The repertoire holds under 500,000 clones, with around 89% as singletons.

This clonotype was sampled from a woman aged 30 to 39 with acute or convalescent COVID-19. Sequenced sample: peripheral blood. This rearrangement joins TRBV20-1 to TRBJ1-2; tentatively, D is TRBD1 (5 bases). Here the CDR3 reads CSAGGNGYTF. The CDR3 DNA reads TGCAGTGCGGGGGGGAACGGCTACACCTTC.